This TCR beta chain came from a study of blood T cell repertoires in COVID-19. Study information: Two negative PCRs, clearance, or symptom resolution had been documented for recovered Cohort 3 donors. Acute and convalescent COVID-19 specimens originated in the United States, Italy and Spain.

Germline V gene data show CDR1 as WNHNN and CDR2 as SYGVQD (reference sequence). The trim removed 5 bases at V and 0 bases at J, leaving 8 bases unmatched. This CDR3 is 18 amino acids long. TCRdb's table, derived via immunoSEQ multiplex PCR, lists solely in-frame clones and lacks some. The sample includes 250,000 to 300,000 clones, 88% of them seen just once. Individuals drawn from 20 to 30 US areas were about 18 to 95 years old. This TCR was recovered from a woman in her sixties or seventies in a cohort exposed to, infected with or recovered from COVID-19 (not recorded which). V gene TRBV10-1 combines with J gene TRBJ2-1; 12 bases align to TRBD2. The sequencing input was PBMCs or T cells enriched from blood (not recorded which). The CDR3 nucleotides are TGCGCCAGCAGTCTCACTCTAGCGGGAGGGAGCTCCTACAATGAGCAGTTCTTC. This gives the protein CASSLTLAGGSSYNEQFF.